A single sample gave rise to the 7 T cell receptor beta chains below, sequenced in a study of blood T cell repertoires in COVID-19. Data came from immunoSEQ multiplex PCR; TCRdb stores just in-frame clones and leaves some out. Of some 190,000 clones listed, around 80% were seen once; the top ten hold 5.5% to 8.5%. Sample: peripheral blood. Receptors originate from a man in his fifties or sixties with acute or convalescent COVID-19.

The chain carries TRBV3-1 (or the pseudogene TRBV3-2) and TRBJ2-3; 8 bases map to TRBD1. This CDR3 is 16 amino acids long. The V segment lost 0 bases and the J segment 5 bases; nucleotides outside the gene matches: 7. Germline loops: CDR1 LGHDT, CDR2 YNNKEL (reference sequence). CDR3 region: CASSQDLDRAGDTQYF. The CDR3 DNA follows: TGTGCCAGCAGCCAAGATTTGGACAGGGCTGGAGATACGCAGTATTTT.

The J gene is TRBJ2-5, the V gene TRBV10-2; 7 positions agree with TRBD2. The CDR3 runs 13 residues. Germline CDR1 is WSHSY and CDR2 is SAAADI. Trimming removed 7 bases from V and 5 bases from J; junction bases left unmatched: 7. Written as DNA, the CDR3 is TGCGCCAGCACTCGGGGGGAATGGGAGACCCAGTACTTC. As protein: CASTRGEWETQYF.

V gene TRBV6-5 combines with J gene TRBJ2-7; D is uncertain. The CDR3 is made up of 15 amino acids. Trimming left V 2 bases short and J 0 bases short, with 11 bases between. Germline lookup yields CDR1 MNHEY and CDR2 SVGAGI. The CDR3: CASSYLSDNSYEQYF. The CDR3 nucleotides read TGTGCCAGCAGTTACCTGAGTGACAACTCCTACGAGCAGTACTTC.

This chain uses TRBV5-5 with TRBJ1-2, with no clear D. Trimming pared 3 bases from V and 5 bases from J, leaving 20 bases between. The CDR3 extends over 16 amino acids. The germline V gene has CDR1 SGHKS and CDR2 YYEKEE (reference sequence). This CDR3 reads CASSSNKEAYGYGYTF. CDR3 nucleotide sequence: TGTGCCAGCAGCTCTAACAAGGAGGCCTATGGGTATGGCTACACCTTC.

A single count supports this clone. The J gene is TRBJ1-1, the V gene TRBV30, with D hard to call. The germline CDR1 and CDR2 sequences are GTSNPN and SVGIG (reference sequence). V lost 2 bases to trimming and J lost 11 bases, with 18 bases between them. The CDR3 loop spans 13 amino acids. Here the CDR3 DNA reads TGTGCCTGGAGTAGAGGTGTGAATGGGGAGGCTTTCTTT. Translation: CAWSRGVNGEAFF.

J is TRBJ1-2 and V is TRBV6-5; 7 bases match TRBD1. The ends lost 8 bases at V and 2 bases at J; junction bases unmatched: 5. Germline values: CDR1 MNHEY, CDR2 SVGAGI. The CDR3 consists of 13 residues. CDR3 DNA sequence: TGTGCCAGCTACCGCAGGGGGAACTATGGCTACACCTTC. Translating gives CASYRRGNYGYTF.

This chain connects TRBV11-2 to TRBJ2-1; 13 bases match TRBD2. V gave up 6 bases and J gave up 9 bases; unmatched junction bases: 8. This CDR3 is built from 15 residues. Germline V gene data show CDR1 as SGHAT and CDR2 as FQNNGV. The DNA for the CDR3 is TGTGCCAGCAGGGGCACTAGCGGGGGGGCTGCTGAGCAGTTCTTC. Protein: CASRGTSGGAAEQFF.